Described below is a single T cell receptor (beta chain) sequence and its context. As yet, its antigen is unknown. These data are taken from a study of T-cell reconstitution after alpha-beta-depleted transplantation in children. The ends lost 4 bases at V and 7 bases at J; junction bases unmatched: 9. Germline V gives CDR1 WSHSY, CDR2 SAAADI. The CDR3 runs 15 residues. Unique molecular identifiers were built into the TCRbeta library. TCRdb redid the calling of the PCR reads with MiXCR, one entry per CDR3 protein. The table shows 300,000 to 400,000 distinct CDR3 sequences, with about a sixth occurring only once. The study's findings and limits: Alpha-beta T cells about two months after transplant reportedly derived from several hundred expanded graft clones.

The clonotype comes from a male patient between 2 and 15 years old who had a stem cell transplant for acute lymphoblastic leukemia, so the T cells may come from the graft donor. The chain couples TRBV10-2 to TRBJ2-3; 9 bases line up with TRBD2. Material: PBMCs, mostly from graft donor cells, obtained 360 days after TCRalphabeta/CD19-depleted stem cell transplant. The CDR3: CASSALAGSTHTQYF. In nucleotides, the CDR3 is TGCGCCAGCAGTGCCCTAGCGGGGTCCACGCATACGCAGTATTTT.